What follows are 7 T cell receptor beta chains derived from one specimen sequenced in a study of regulatory T cells in long-lasting Graves disease (dated by TCRdb to about 2021). Library preparation was by multiplex PCR. The listed sequencing device is Illumina HiSeq 4000. TCR beta libraries were built with iRepertoire HTBI primers and Arm-PCR amplification of CDR3 regions. TCRdb trimmed the raw reads at Q25, called clones with MiXCR and kept productive beta chains. Rows with a matching CDR3 protein are joined into one entry that keeps the most common DNA and genes. This sample gives just over 600,000 distinct CDR3 sequences in total; around 15% of them show up just once. The ten most abundant clones make up roughly 18% of the sample. Explained via the paper, the time point label denotes: newly diagnosed GD, antithyroid drugs for less than 3 months. For both TCR sequencing and RNA sequencing, RNA was extracted from PBMCs using TRIzol.

These same records also appear under a second study, on T cells in Graves' hyperthyroidism and ophthalmopathy.

This sample comprised peripheral blood mononuclear cells (PBMCs), obtained at new diagnosis, from a patient treated with antithyroid drugs. These receptors were taken from a woman aged 30 to 39 with Graves disease. Donor details come from another sample of the same person, matched by shared clones.

This clonotype was recorded many times. V is TRBV13 and J is TRBJ1-2; D possibly corresponds to TRBD1 (6 bases). Trimming shortened V by 4 bases and J by 6 bases, and 12 bases separated the two germline ends. This CDR3 contains 13 residues. Germline V gene data show CDR1 as PRHDT and CDR2 as FYEKMQ (reference sequence). DNA for the CDR3: TGTGCCAGCAGCTCCCAGGGGAGAGATGGCTACACCTTC. This translates into CASSSQGRDGYTF.

The CDR3 DNA follows: TGTGCCAGCTCACCACCGTGGAACGAGCAGTACTTC. Encoded protein: CASSPPWNEQYF. V gene TRBV18 combines with J gene TRBJ2-7; D unresolved. With 0 bases removed from V and 5 bases from J, the gap between germline ends came to 5 bases. This CDR3 is 12 amino acids long. CDR1 is KGHSH, CDR2 LQKENI, per germline.

The V call is TRBV5-1, the J call TRBJ1-2, with 10 bases fitting TRBD1. The length of the CDR3 is 15 residues. V lost 5 bases to trimming and J lost 5 bases; unmatched junction nucleotides: 9. Germline CDR1 SGHRS, CDR2 YFSETQ. The CDR3 reads CASRPVGTGEYGYTF. The DNA for the CDR3 is TGCGCCAGCAGACCAGTTGGGACAGGGGAATATGGCTACACCTTC.

The chain employs TRBV19 and TRBJ1-2; possibly TRBD1 for D (5 bases). This CDR3 is 12 amino acids long. The V end was cut by 8 bases, the J end by 4 bases, with 11 bases between. Germline V lookup: CDR1 LNHDA, CDR2 SQIVND (reference sequence). The CDR3 nucleotides are TGTGCCAGTGGGGCCTCAACCTATGGCTACACCTTC. Translating it yields CASGASTYGYTF.

This clonotype was found many times. The chain employs TRBV27 and TRBJ2-5; D possibly corresponds to TRBD2 (5 bases). The V gene's germline CDR1 is MNHEY and CDR2 SMNVEV (reference sequence). V lost 3 bases and J 5 bases, leaving 16 bases between the germline ends. This CDR3 has 15 amino acids. The CDR3 DNA sequence: TGTGCCAGCAGTTTTGGGCGGTACGAGGGTGAGACCCAGTACTTC. Residues: CASSFGRYEGETQYF.

This clonotype was counted many times. The chain is built from TRBV20-1 and TRBJ2-5, with TRBD2 matching over 10 bases. This CDR3 contains 15 residues. Germline V gene sequence: CDR1 DFQATT, CDR2 SNEGSKA (reference sequence). Trimming took 5 bases from V and 4 from J; bases not matched to a gene: 10. The CDR3 nucleotides read TGCAGTGCTCCTAAGCCAATAGCGGGAGGAGAGACCCAGTACTTC. It codes for CSAPKPIAGGETQYF.

This clonotype was counted only a few times. The V gene is TRBV5-1, the J gene TRBJ1-1; D not resolved. The germline V and J ends were trimmed by 4 bases and 4 bases, with 14 bases remaining between them. This CDR3 contains 14 residues. Per the germline V gene, CDR1 is SGHRS and CDR2 is YFSETQ. This CDR3 reads CASSDSPVSTEAFF. DNA of the CDR3: TGCGCCAGCAGCGATTCCCCCGTGAGCACTGAAGCTTTCTTT.